One and the same sample provided the 30 T cell receptor beta chains below, sequenced in a study of T cell clonality in common variable immunodeficiency. The method was immunoSEQ multiplex PCR; TCRdb's version includes in-frame clones alone and lacks a portion of them. Sampling found 40,000 to 55,000 clones, none seen once. Sample: peripheral blood mononuclear cells. These receptor sequences come from a person aged 18 to 75 in good health.

This clone was counted a few times. Read data end 3 residues before the CDR3 end; the end is taken from the germline J gene. The rearrangement joins TRBV10-2 to TRBJ1-2, with D unclear. This CDR3 spans 13 amino acids. Trimming removed 10 bases at V and 5 bases at J, with 17 bases between. Germline V CDR1 and CDR2: WSHSY, SAAADI. The CDR3: CATLASWSYGYTF. The DNA read from the CDR3 is TGCGCCACCTTGGCCTCGTGGTCGTATGGC.

This clone was seen ten or more times. The CDR3 end is not reached by the read, which stops 3 residues before it; the germline J gene fills it in. The J gene is TRBJ2-1, the V gene TRBV30; the D gene is possibly TRBD1 (5 bases). The germline V gene encodes CDR1 GTSNPN and CDR2 SVGIG (reference sequence). V lost 3 bases, J lost 9 bases, and 9 bases lay in between. This CDR3 spans 11 amino acids. The CDR3 bases that were read are TGTGCCTGGAGCGTTGGGGCTGAG. Translated: CAWSVGAE. In full, the CDR3 is CAWSVGAEQFF. The whole variable domain, remainder taken from reference TRBV30 and TRBJ2-1, is SQTIHQWPATLVQPVGSPLSLECTVEGTSNPNLYWYRQAAGRGLQLLFYSVGIGQISSEVPQNLSASRPQDRQFILSSKKLLLSDSGFYLCAWSVGAEQFFGPGTRLTVL.

This clone was seen ten or more times. The CDR3 end falls 3 residues outside the read, so it is completed with the germline J gene. This chain connects TRBV23-1 to TRBJ2-3; 7 nucleotides align to TRBD2. TRBV23-1 is identified as an open reading frame with a role that is uncertain. The junction had 6 bases not matched to a gene; V was cut back by 8 bases and J by 4 bases. CDR3 length: 13 residues. The CDR3 protein is CASELASADTQYF. The DNA read from the CDR3 is TGCGCCAGCGAACTAGCGTCGGCAGATACG.

Ten or more counts support this clone. The sequenced fragment ends 3 residues before the CDR3 boundary, so the rest is inferred from the germline J gene. This chain links TRBV18 with TRBJ1-2; D possibly corresponds to TRBD1 (5 bases). The V gene lost 0 bases and the J gene lost 6 bases, with 8 bases spanning the gap. The germline V gene has CDR1 KGHSH and CDR2 LQKENI. The CDR3 runs 13 residues. CDR3 region: CASSPPGGDGYTF. The sequenced CDR3 bases are TGTGCCAGCTCACCACCGGGGGGGGATGGC.

This clone showed up many times. The read halts 3 residues ahead of the CDR3 end, with the missing end drawn from the germline J gene. This sequence joins TRBV9 and TRBJ1-3, with TRBD1 identical over 7 bases. Trimming cost V 0 bases and J 0 bases; bases outside gene matches: 3. This CDR3 has 16 amino acids. Per the germline V gene, CDR1 is SGDLS and CDR2 is YYNGEE. CDR3 bases read: TGTGCCAGCAGCGTAGCTGGGACAGCCTCTGGAAACACC. This sequence encodes CASSVAGTASGNT. The complete CDR3 reads CASSVAGTASGNTIYF.

This clone appeared a few times. The sequenced part of the CDR3 DNA is TGCAGTGCTATCGGACAGACCCTTTCTAACTATGGC. This codes for CSAIGQTLSNYG. The whole CDR3 reads CSAIGQTLSNYGYTF. The chain has TRBV20-1 and TRBJ1-2; weak D call: TRBD1 (6 bases). The read terminates 3 residues ahead of where the CDR3 ends, so the germline J gene completes it. The CDR3 totals 15 residues. The ends were cut back, 4 bases at V and 0 bases at J, with 15 bases in the middle. Germline V CDR1 and CDR2: DFQATT, SNEGSKA (reference sequence).

This clone was detected ten times or more. The read stops 3 residues short of the end of the CDR3; the missing end is completed from the germline J gene. The chain links TRBV30 to TRBJ2-5, with 10 nucleotides matching TRBD2. The germline V gene has CDR1 GTSNPN and CDR2 SVGIG (reference sequence). The CDR3 runs to 16 residues. The trim removed 5 bases at V and 0 bases at J, leaving 9 bases unmatched. CDR3 DNA (partial): TGTGCCTGGTGGGGGGCCACTAGCGGGGACCAAGAGACC. It encodes CAWWGATSGDQET. The entire CDR3 sequence reads CAWWGATSGDQETQYF.

This clone has ten or more counts. The read is 3 residues too short to cover the CDR3 end, so that end is filled in from the germline J gene. The gene calls are TRBV20-1 and TRBJ1-2; 10 bases match TRBD1. Germline-derived CDR1 and CDR2 are DFQATT and SNEGSKA (reference sequence). This CDR3 has 16 residues. Trimming took 0 bases from V and 4 from J; bases not matched to a gene: 8. The covered CDR3 bases are TGCAGTGCTAGAGATGGGCGACAGGGGGCCCTCTATGGC. Its protein product is CSARDGRQGALYG. The entire CDR3 protein is CSARDGRQGALYGYTF.

This clone was observed many times. The CDR3 is cut off 3 residues early in the read; its end comes from the germline J gene. The rearrangement joins TRBV28 to TRBJ2-7; TRBD2 aligns across 7 bases. The CDR3 consists of 14 residues. Germline loops: CDR1 MDHEN, CDR2 SYDVKM. V trimming: 3 bases; J trimming: 3 bases; junction bases outside the gene matches: 5. The covered CDR3 bases are TGTGCCAGCAGTTTGGGCCTAGCGGACTACGAG. Protein sequence: CASSLGLADYE. The CDR3 as a whole reads CASSLGLADYEQYF.

This clone showed up many times. The part of the CDR3 DNA that was read is TGCAGTGCTAGAGATCAGGAGGGTTGGTACGAG. Its translation is CSARDQEGWYE. In full, the CDR3 is CSARDQEGWYEQYF. The chain combines TRBV20-1 with TRBJ2-7, with a weak D call TRBD2 (6 bases). The observed sequence ends 3 residues before the CDR3 terminus, with the missing tail filled in from the germline J gene. CDR3 size: 14 residues. The germline V and J ends were trimmed by 0 bases and 4 bases, with 13 bases remaining between them. Germline V gene sequence: CDR1 DFQATT, CDR2 SNEGSKA (reference sequence).

This clone was detected ten times or more. The read ends 3 residues before the CDR3 terminus; that terminus is restored from the germline J gene. The chain recombines TRBV29-1 with TRBJ2-3; 8 nucleotides agree with TRBD2. The CDR3 runs 13 residues. The germline V gene encodes CDR1 SQVTM and CDR2 ANQGSEA. V shed 6 bases, J shed 5 bases, and the junction held 7 bases outside the gene matches. The sequenced part of the CDR3 DNA is TGCAGCGTAGGAGCGGGAGCGATAGATACG. Protein sequence: CSVGAGAIDT. The complete CDR3 protein is CSVGAGAIDTQYF.

This clone has at least ten counts. The observed sequence ends 3 residues before the CDR3 terminus, with the missing tail filled in from the germline J gene. V is TRBV2 and J is TRBJ1-2, with D unresolved. CDR3 length: 12 residues. V lost 5 bases, J lost 5 bases, and 9 bases lay in between. Germline V gene data show CDR1 as SNHLY and CDR2 as FYNNEI. Incomplete CDR3 DNA: TGTGCCAGCAGTCCTGTCGGGTATGGC. Encoded protein: CASSPVGYG. The entire CDR3 reads CASSPVGYGYTF.

The table lists this clone with many counts. CDR3 DNA (partial): TGCAGCGTGGTGACAGGGGGAGGTCAGCCC. This encodes CSVVTGGGQP. The entire CDR3 reads CSVVTGGGQPQHF. The V call is TRBV29-1, the J call TRBJ1-5, with 9 bases that match TRBD1. The read falls 3 residues short of the CDR3 end, and the missing part is taken from the germline J gene. CDR1 and CDR2 (germline): SQVTM, ANQGSEA. V was clipped by 6 bases and J by 6 bases; unmatched bases: 6. CDR3 length: 13 residues.

CDR3 amino acids: CASARTGISYEQYF. Partial CDR3 DNA: TGTGCCAGCGCAAGGACAGGGATCTCCTACGAG. The J gene is TRBJ2-7, the V gene TRBV2; 8 positions agree with TRBD1. The observed sequence ends 3 residues before the CDR3 terminus, with the missing tail filled in from the germline J gene. Germline V lookup: CDR1 SNHLY, CDR2 FYNNEI. V lost 8 bases to trimming and J lost 0 bases; unmatched junction nucleotides: 6. This CDR3 contains 14 residues.

On this clone: The read finishes 3 residues shy of the CDR3 end, and the germline J gene is used to complete it. The chain uses TRBV5-1 and TRBJ2-1, with 7 bases aligning to TRBD2. Unmatched junction bases numbered 9, after V lost 2 bases and J lost 4 bases. Germline CDR1 and CDR2: SGHRS and YFSETQ. The CDR3 has 16 residues. The part of the CDR3 DNA that was read is TGCGCCAGCAGCTTAAATCGCGGGAGCGGGTACAATGAG. This gives the protein CASSLNRGSGYNE. The whole CDR3 reads CASSLNRGSGYNEQFF.

This clone was found many times. The read ends 3 residues shy of where the CDR3 ends; the end is completed using the germline J gene. The V call is TRBV12-3 or TRBV12-4, the J call TRBJ1-2; a possible D gene is TRBD1 (5 bases). The V end lost 3 bases, the J end lost 4 bases, and 9 bases lay between the germline ends. The CDR3 spans 13 residues. The CDR3 reads CASSFYDSYGYTF. Partial CDR3 DNA: TGTGCCAGCAGTTTCTATGACAGCTATGGC.

There are many counts of this clone. Read data end 3 residues before the CDR3 end; the end is taken from the germline J gene. The chain recombines TRBV6-2 or TRBV6-3 with TRBJ2-3; TRBD2 aligns across 7 bases. Per the germline V gene, CDR1 is MNHEY and CDR2 is SVGEGT. Trimming removed 0 bases from V and 4 bases from J; junction bases left unmatched: 4. The CDR3 extends over 15 amino acids. The CDR3: CASSYSGRGADTQYF. The sequenced part of the CDR3 DNA is TGTGCCAGCAGTTACTCAGGCCGGGGGGCAGATACG.

Many counts were recorded for this clone. The missing CDR3 end, 3 residues past where the read stops, is filled in from the germline J gene. V and J are TRBV6-1 and TRBJ1-6; no firm D call. Germline V lookup: CDR1 MNHNS, CDR2 SASEGT. This CDR3 contains 15 residues. V lost 4 bases, J lost 0 bases, and 7 bases lay in between. The sequenced part of the CDR3 DNA is TGTGCCAGCAGTGTAGCCGGCTCCTATAATTCACCC. It translates to CASSVAGSYNSP. The full CDR3 is CASSVAGSYNSPLHF.

This clone was detected ten times or more. From the germline J gene comes the end of the CDR3, since the read stops 3 residues before it. The J gene is TRBJ1-1, the V gene TRBV6-1, with unresolved D. This CDR3 contains 14 residues. V lost 1 base to trimming and J lost 4 bases, with 10 bases between them. Germline lookup yields CDR1 MNHNS and CDR2 SASEGT. This chain's CDR3 is CASSEVGQSTEAFF. Incomplete CDR3 DNA: TGTGCCAGCAGTGAAGTTGGGCAGAGCACTGAA.

This clone came up many times. The read is 3 residues too short to cover the CDR3 end, so that end is filled in from the germline J gene. The chain combines TRBV7-3 with TRBJ1-1; D is perhaps TRBD1 (6 bases). The CDR3 contains 13 residues. Germline values: CDR1 SGHTA, CDR2 FQGTGA. The CDR3 bases that were read are TGTGCCAGCCGACTCTCGCAGGGGTCGCGG. Encoded protein: CASRLSQGSR. The complete CDR3 protein is CASRLSQGSRAFF.

This clone was picked up a small number of times. Read coverage stops 3 residues before the CDR3 terminus; the germline J gene supplies the remainder. This chain joins TRBV25-1 and TRBJ1-1, with D uncertain. CDR3 length: 13 amino acids. Between the trimmed V and J ends, which lost 6 bases and 4 bases, there was a span of 12 bases. Germline V gives CDR1 MGHDK, CDR2 SYGVNS. CDR3 protein: CASSRKAATEAFF. The CDR3 DNA, read in part, is TGTGCCAGCAGCCGAAAAGCGGCCACTGAA.

This clone came up many times. The read comes to an end 3 residues before the CDR3 does, leaving the germline J gene to fill in the end. The rearrangement joins TRBV5-8 to TRBJ2-1; 7 bases agree with TRBD2. CDR1 and CDR2 from the germline V gene are SGHTS and YDEGEE. Germline trimming cut 0 bases from V and 4 bases from J; bases unmatched to any gene: 1. This CDR3 comprises 14 residues. The DNA read from the CDR3 is TGTGCCAGCAGCTTGGGACTAGCATACAATGAG. This encodes CASSLGLAYNE. The full CDR3 is CASSLGLAYNEQFF.

This clone showed up many times. The read ends 3 residues shy of where the CDR3 ends; the end is completed using the germline J gene. The gene calls are TRBV7-3 and TRBJ1-2; 8 positions match TRBD1. V gave up 5 bases and J gave up 4 bases; unmatched junction bases: 12. Germline lookup yields CDR1 SGHTA and CDR2 FQGTGA. This CDR3 comprises 16 residues. The CDR3 sequence is CASSQGGQGASYGYTF. Incomplete CDR3 DNA: TGTGCCAGCAGCCAAGGAGGTCAGGGGGCCTCCTATGGC.

This clone showed up many times. The read terminates 3 residues before the CDR3 end, so the remaining end is supplied by the germline J gene. The rearrangement joins TRBV20-1 to TRBJ2-3; the match to TRBD2 covers 9 bases. The V gene end was trimmed by 0 bases and the J gene end by 4 bases; junction bases not matched to a gene: 5. The CDR3 loop spans 15 amino acids. Germline V gives CDR1 DFQATT, CDR2 SNEGSKA (reference sequence). The CDR3 here is CSARDLGGGADTQYF. The sequenced CDR3 bases are TGCAGTGCTAGAGATTTGGGCGGGGGGGCAGATACG.

This clone has at least ten counts. The DNA ends 3 residues before the CDR3 does, and the rest of the CDR3 is filled in from the germline J gene. The chain links TRBV12-3 or TRBV12-4 to TRBJ2-7; D is uncertain. CDR3 length equals 13 residues. The V end was cut by 1 base, the J end by 3 bases, with 7 bases between. The CDR3 DNA, read in part, is TGTGCCAGCAGTTTAGACTTATACTACGAG. Translation gives CASSLDLYYE. The complete CDR3 reads CASSLDLYYEQYF.

Of note for this clone: The read halts 3 residues ahead of the CDR3 end, with the missing end drawn from the germline J gene. The rearrangement uses TRBV5-1 and TRBJ2-5; D is perhaps TRBD1 (6 bases). The V gene lost 2 bases and the J gene lost 0 bases, with 8 bases spanning the gap. The V gene's germline CDR1 is SGHRS and CDR2 YFSETQ. The CDR3 is made up of 14 amino acids. The sequenced CDR3 bases are TGCGCCAGCAGCTTACAGGGATACCAAGAGACC. It yields the protein CASSLQGYQET. The CDR3 reads in full as CASSLQGYQETQYF.

This clone showed up many times. The read ends 3 residues early relative to the CDR3; the germline J gene fills the gap. V gene TRBV2 combines with J gene TRBJ2-7; 10 positions agree with TRBD2. With 7 bases clipped from V and 0 bases from J, the junction kept 15 bases outside the gene matches. CDR1 is SNHLY, CDR2 FYNNEI, per germline. The CDR3 contains 18 residues. This chain's CDR3 is CASMEGTAGLAPSYEQYF. The part of the CDR3 DNA that was read is TGTGCCAGCATGGAAGGGACAGCGGGACTAGCGCCCTCCTACGAG.

The table lists this clone with many counts. The CDR3 goes on 3 residues after the read ends, and that part is filled in from the germline J gene. The chain couples TRBV4-1 to TRBJ1-5, with 7 bases that match TRBD1. V was pared by 5 bases and J by 3 bases, with 7 bases of the junction left unmatched. CDR3 length: 15 residues. Germline V lookup: CDR1 MGHRA, CDR2 YSYEKL. This chain's CDR3 is CASSVRDSNNQPQHF. CDR3 bases read: TGCGCCAGCAGCGTGAGGGACAGTAACAATCAGCCC.

This clone has ten or more counts. The sequence runs out 3 residues before the end of the CDR3; the remainder is reconstructed from the germline J gene. V and J are TRBV19 and TRBJ1-3; TRBD1 matches 8 bases. Germline V gene data show CDR1 as LNHDA and CDR2 as SQIVND (reference sequence). The CDR3 loop spans 18 amino acids. The V segment lost 2 bases and the J segment 0 bases; nucleotides outside the gene matches: 9. The covered CDR3 bases are TGTGCCAGTAGTATATTCAGGACAGGGACCCACTCTGGAAACACC. Translated: CASSIFRTGTHSGNT. The complete CDR3 sequence is CASSIFRTGTHSGNTIYF.

This clone was seen at least ten times. The read finishes 3 residues shy of the CDR3 end, and the germline J gene is used to complete it. The rearrangement joins TRBV19 to TRBJ2-5; TRBD2 matches 15 bases. Germline lookup yields CDR1 LNHDA and CDR2 SQIVND (reference sequence). CDR3 size: 16 residues. J was trimmed by 5 bases and V by 5 bases; bases with no gene match: 6. The covered CDR3 bases are TGTGCCAGTAGTCGGACTAGCGGGGGGGCGCGTGAGACC. Amino acid sequence: CASSRTSGGARET. In full, the CDR3 is CASSRTSGGARETQYF.